The 13 T cell receptor beta chains below all came from one sample that was sequenced in a study of cytomegalovirus exposure and HLA in healthy donors. Primers: 60 Vbeta forward and 13 Jbeta reverse. Produced via immunoSEQ multiplex PCR; TCRdb's table is partial and in-frame only. The sample carries approximately 96,000 clones, 74% recorded once. Sequences were obtained from PBMCs. These receptors all come from a male donor in good health and CMV-seronegative.

The chain is built from TRBV6-1 and TRBJ2-7; TRBD2 might be the D (6 bases). The CDR3 contains 16 residues. The germline CDR1 and CDR2 sequences are MNHNS and SASEGT. V was clipped by 0 bases and J by 3 bases, with 15 bases between them. DNA for the CDR3: TGTGCCAGCAGTGAAGCGCGGGGCAGGGCGGACTACGAGCAGTACTTC. Encoded protein: CASSEARGRADYEQYF.

V is TRBV10-3 and J is TRBJ2-1; 9 nucleotides agree with TRBD1. Trimming cost V 6 bases and J 7 bases; bases outside gene matches: 7. CDR1 ENHRY and CDR2 SYGVKD come from the germline V gene. The CDR3 has 14 amino acids. CDR3 protein: CAISPGQGGNEQFF. The CDR3 DNA sequence: TGTGCCATCAGCCCGGGACAGGGTGGGAATGAGCAGTTCTTC.

This rearrangement joins TRBV5-1 to TRBJ2-7; TRBD1 aligns across 9 bases. Germline-derived CDR1 and CDR2 are SGHRS and YFSETQ. This CDR3 has 15 residues. Unmatched junction bases numbered 14, after V lost 4 bases and J lost 9 bases. The CDR3 here is CASSQQGAQMRRQYF. In nucleotides, the CDR3 is TGCGCCAGCAGCCAACAGGGGGCGCAAATGAGACGGCAGTACTTC. Supplemented by reference TRBV5-1 and TRBJ2-7, the full variable domain reads KAGVTQTPRYLIKTRGQQVTLSCSPISGHRSVSWYQQTPGQGLQFLFEYFSETQRNKGNFPGRFSGRQFSNSRSEMNVSTLELGDSALYLCASSQQGAQMRRQYFGPGTRLTVT.

This clone was picked up one time. The chain links TRBV28 to TRBJ2-3; tentative D call: TRBD1 (6 bases). The CDR3 spans 13 residues. The V gene lost 9 bases and the J gene lost 1 base, with 11 bases spanning the gap. The V gene's germline CDR1 is MDHEN and CDR2 SYDVKM. The CDR3 is CASDEGGTDTQYF. CDR3 sequence (DNA): TGTGCCAGTGATGAGGGGGGCACAGATACGCAGTATTTT. Using reference TRBV28 and TRBJ2-3 for the parts outside the CDR3, the full variable domain is DVKVTQSSRYLVKRTGEKVFLECVQDMDHENMFWYRQDPGLGLRLIYFSYDVKMKEKGDIPEGYSVSREKKERFSLILESASTNQTSMYLCASDEGGTDTQYFGPGTRLTVL.

The CDR3 DNA reads TGCGCCAGCAGCTCGACGTTCCAGGGTAGCCGGTTGAAACTGTTTTTT. Its protein is CASSSTFQGSRLKLFF. The rearrangement uses TRBV5-1 and TRBJ1-4, with a weak D call TRBD1 (5 bases). The CDR3 spans 16 residues. Trimming took off 3 bases at V and 11 bases at J, with 23 bases between the two ends. CDR1 and CDR2 from the germline V gene are SGHRS and YFSETQ.

This clone was recorded a few times. This chain uses TRBV7-9 with TRBJ2-1; no definite D call. The CDR3 is made up of 12 amino acids. Trimming removed 1 base at V and 6 bases at J, with 4 bases between. The V gene's germline CDR1 is SEHNR and CDR2 FQNEAQ (reference sequence). CDR3 amino acids: CASSLDLNEQFF. For the CDR3, the DNA is TGTGCCAGCAGCTTAGATCTCAATGAGCAGTTCTTC.

The chain carries TRBV7-2 and TRBJ2-5; 7 bases agree with TRBD1. V lost 5 bases, J lost 4 bases, and 10 bases stayed unmatched. The CDR3 runs 15 residues. CDR1 is SGHTA and CDR2 is FQGNSA in the germline V gene. The CDR3 here is CASSLYRGGRETQYF. The CDR3 bases are TGTGCCAGCAGCCTATACAGGGGTGGGCGAGAGACCCAGTACTTC.

The chain uses TRBV10-1 and TRBJ2-2, with 9 nucleotides matching TRBD1. The CDR3 covers 17 residues. CDR1 is WNHNN and CDR2 is SYGVQD in the germline V gene (reference sequence). With V trimmed by 0 bases and J by 4 bases, 6 bases remained unmatched. Here the CDR3 DNA reads TGCGCCAGCAGTGAGTCAGCCGGGACAGGGATCACCGGGGAGCTGTTTTTT. Amino acid sequence: CASSESAGTGITGELFF.

The J gene is TRBJ1-2, the V gene TRBV5-6, with TRBD1 as a possible D gene (5 bases). This CDR3 is built from 13 residues. Germline loops: CDR1 SGHDT, CDR2 YYEEEE. The V gene lost 1 base and the J gene lost 2 bases, with 6 bases spanning the gap. CDR3 DNA sequence: TGTGCCAGCAGCTTGTCAGGGAACTATGGCTACACCTTC. It encodes CASSLSGNYGYTF.

The gene calls are TRBV4-3 and TRBJ2-7, with a weak D call TRBD2 (5 bases). The CDR3 sequence is 15 residues long. CDR1 and CDR2 (germline): LGHNA, YSLEER. Deletions cut 0 bases from V and 2 bases from J, with 11 bases between. CDR3 sequence reads: CASSQDRTGTYEQYF. The CDR3 DNA follows: TGCGCCAGCAGCCAAGACAGGACGGGGACCTACGAGCAGTACTTC.

V gene TRBV5-1 combines with J gene TRBJ2-2, with D maybe TRBD2 (5 bases). V dropped 1 base and J dropped 5 bases, with 9 bases sitting between them. Germline-derived CDR1 and CDR2 are SGHRS and YFSETQ. The CDR3 extends over 14 amino acids. The CDR3 DNA reads as TGCGCCAGCAGCTTGTTGGCGGGTACCGGGGAGCTGTTTTTT. This sequence encodes CASSLLAGTGELFF.

The J gene is TRBJ2-3, the V gene TRBV9, with TRBD1 identical over 8 bases. Germline V gives CDR1 SGDLS, CDR2 YYNGEE. The CDR3 contains 15 residues. V lost 3 bases, J lost 2 bases, and 5 bases stayed unmatched. The CDR3 is CASSGWDRNTDTQYF. The CDR3 DNA is TGTGCCAGCAGCGGATGGGACAGGAACACAGATACGCAGTATTTT.

On this clone: Sequence at one end of the junction differs from germline and may be a read error. J is TRBJ1-5 and V is TRBV7-9; D unresolved. Germline CDR1 reads SEHNR; CDR2 reads FQNEAQ (reference sequence). The CDR3 is 15 amino acids. The CDR3 loop is CSSSGPGAFNQPQHF. As DNA, the CDR3 is TGTTCCAGCAGCGGACCGGGAGCCTTCAATCAGCCCCAGCATTTT. The variable domain in full, completed from reference TRBV7-9 and TRBJ1-5, reads DTGVSQNPRHKITKRGQNVTFRCDPISEHNRLYWYRQTLGQGPEFLTYFQNEAQLEKSRLLSDRFSAERPKGSFSTLEIQRTEQGDSAMYLCSSSGPGAFNQPQHFGDGTRLSIL.